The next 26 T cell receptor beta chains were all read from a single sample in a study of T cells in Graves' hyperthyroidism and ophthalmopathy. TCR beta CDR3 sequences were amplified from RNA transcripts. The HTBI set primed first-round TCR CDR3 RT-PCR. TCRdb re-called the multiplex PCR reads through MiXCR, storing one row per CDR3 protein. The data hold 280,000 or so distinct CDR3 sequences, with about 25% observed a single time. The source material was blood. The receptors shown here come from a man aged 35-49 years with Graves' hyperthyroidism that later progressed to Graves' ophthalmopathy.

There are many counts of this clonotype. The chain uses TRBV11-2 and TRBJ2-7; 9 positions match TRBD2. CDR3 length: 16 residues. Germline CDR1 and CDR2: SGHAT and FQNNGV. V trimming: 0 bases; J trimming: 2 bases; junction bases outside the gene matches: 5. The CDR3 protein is CASSLEFLAGAYEQYF. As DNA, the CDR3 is TGTGCCAGCAGCTTAGAGTTTTTAGCGGGGGCCTACGAGCAGTACTTC.

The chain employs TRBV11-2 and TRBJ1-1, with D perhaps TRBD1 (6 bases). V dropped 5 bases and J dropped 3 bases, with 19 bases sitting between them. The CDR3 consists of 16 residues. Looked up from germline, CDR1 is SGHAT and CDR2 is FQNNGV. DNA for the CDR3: TGTGCCAGCAGCCCGGGCGCAGGAGGGGGTCACACTGAAGCTTTCTTT. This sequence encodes CASSPGAGGGHTEAFF.

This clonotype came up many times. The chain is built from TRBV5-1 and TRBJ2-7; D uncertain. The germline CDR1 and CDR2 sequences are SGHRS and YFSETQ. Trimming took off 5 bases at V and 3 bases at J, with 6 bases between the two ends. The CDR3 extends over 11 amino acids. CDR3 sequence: CASSRGYEQYF. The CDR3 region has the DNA TGCGCCAGCAGTAGAGGCTACGAGCAGTACTTC.

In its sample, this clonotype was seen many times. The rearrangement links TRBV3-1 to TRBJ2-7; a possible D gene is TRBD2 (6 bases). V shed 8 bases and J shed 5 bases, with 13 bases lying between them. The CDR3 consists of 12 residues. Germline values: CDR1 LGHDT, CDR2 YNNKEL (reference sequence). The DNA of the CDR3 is TGTGCCAGCGGACTAAGCTTCCACGAGCAGTACTTC. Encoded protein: CASGLSFHEQYF.

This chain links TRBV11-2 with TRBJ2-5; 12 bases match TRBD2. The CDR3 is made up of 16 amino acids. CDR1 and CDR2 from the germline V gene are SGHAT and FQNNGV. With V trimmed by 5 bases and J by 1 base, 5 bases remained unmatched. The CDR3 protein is CASSPWTSGIQETQYF. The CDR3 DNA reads TGTGCCAGCAGCCCCTGGACTAGCGGGATCCAAGAGACCCAGTACTTC.

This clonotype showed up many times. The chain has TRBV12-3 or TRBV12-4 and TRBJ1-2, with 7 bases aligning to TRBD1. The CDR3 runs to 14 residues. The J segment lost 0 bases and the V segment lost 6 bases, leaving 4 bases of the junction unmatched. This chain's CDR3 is CASRQGGSNYGYTF. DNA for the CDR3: TGTGCCAGCAGGCAGGGGGGGTCTAACTATGGCTACACCTTC.

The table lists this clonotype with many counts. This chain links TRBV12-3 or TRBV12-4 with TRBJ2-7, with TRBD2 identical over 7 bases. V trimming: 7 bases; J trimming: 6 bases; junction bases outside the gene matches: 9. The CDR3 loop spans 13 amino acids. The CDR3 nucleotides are TGTGCCAGCAACGCGGGGGTTGGGCGCGAGCAGTACTTC. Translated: CASNAGVGREQYF.

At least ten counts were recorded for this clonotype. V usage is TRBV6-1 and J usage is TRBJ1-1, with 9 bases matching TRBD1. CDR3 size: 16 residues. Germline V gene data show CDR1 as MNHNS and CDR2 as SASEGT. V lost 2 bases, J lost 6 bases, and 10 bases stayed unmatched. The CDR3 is CASSEPGTGKRPEAFF. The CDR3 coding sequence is TGTGCCAGCAGTGAACCCGGGACAGGGAAGAGGCCTGAAGCTTTCTTT.

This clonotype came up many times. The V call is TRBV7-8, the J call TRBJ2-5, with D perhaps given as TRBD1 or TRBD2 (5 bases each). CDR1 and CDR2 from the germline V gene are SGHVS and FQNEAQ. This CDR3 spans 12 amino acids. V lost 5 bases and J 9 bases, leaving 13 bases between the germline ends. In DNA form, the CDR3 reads TGTGCCAGCAGCGGCCGGGACCGTTCCCAGTACTTC. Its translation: CASSGRDRSQYF.

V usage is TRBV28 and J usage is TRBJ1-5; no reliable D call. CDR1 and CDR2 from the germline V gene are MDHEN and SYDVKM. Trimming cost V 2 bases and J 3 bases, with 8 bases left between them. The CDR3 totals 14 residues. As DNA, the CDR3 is TGTGCCAGCAGTTTACTTACAGTCAATCAGCCCCAGCATTTT. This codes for CASSLLTVNQPQHF. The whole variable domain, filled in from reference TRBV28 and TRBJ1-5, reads DVKVTQSSRYLVKRTGEKVFLECVQDMDHENMFWYRQDPGLGLRLIYFSYDVKMKEKGDIPEGYSVSREKKERFSLILESASTNQTSMYLCASSLLTVNQPQHFGDGTRLSIL.

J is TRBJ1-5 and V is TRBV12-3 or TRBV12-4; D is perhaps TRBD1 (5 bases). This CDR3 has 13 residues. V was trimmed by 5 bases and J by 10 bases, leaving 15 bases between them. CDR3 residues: CASSPQERGPQHF. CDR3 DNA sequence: TGTGCCAGCAGTCCTCAGGAGAGGGGACCCCAGCATTTT.

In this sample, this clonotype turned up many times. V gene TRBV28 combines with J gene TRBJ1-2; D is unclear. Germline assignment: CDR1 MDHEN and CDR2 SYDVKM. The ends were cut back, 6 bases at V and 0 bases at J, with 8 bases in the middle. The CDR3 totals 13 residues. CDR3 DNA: TGTGCCAGCAGGGCAGATCCTAACTATGGCTACACCTTC. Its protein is CASRADPNYGYTF.

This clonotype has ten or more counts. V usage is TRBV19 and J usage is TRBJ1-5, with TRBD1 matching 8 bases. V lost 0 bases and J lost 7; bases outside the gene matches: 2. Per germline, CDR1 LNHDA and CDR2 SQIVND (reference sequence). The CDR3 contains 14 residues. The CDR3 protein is CASSIEDRGQPQHF. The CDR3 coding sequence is TGTGCCAGTAGTATAGAAGACAGGGGCCAGCCCCAGCATTTT.

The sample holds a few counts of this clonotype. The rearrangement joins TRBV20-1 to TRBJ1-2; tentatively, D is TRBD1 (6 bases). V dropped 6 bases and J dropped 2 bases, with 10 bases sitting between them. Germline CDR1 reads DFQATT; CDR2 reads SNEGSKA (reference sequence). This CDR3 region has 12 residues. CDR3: CSAEDSNYGYTF. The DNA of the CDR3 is TGCAGTGCCGAGGACAGCAACTATGGCTACACCTTC.

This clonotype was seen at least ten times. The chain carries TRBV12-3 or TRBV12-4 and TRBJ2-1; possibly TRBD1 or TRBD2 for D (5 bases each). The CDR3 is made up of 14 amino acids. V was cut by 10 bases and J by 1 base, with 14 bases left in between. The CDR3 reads CATSRGASYNEQFF. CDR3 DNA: TGTGCCACGTCTAGGGGAGCATCCTACAATGAGCAGTTCTTC.

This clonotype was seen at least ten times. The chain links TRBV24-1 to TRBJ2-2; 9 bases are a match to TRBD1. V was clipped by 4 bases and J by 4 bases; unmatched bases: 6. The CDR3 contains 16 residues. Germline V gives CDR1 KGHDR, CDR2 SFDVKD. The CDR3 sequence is CATSEPGQGITGELFF. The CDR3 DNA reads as TGTGCCACCAGTGAACCGGGACAGGGCATCACCGGGGAGCTGTTTTTT.

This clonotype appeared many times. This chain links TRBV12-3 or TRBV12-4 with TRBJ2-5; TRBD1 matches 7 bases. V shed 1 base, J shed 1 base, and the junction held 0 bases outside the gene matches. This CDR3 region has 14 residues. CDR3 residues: CASSLGDSQETQYF. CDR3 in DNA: TGTGCCAGCAGTTTAGGGGACAGCCAAGAGACCCAGTACTTC.

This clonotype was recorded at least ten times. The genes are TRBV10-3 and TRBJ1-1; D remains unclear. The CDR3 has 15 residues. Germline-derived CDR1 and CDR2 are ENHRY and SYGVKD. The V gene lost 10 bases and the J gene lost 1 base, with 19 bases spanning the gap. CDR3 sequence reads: CATNPHSGENTEAFF. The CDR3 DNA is TGTGCCACCAACCCCCATTCAGGCGAGAACACTGAAGCTTTCTTT.

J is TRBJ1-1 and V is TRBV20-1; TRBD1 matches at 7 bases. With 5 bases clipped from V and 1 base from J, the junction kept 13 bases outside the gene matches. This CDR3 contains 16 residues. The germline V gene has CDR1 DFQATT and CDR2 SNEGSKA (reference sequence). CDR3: CSAPRGPRQGNTEAFF. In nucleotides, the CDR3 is TGCAGTGCTCCAAGGGGACCGAGACAGGGGAACACTGAAGCTTTCTTT.

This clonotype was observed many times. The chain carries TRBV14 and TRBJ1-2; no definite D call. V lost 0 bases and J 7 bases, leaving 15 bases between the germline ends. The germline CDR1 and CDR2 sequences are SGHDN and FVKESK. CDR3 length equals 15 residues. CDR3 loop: CASSQETALQAGYTF. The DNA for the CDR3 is TGTGCCAGCAGCCAAGAAACAGCACTACAAGCTGGCTACACCTTC.

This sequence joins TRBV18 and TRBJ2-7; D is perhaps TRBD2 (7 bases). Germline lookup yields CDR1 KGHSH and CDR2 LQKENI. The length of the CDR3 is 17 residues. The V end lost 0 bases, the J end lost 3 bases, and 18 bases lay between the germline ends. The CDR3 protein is CASSPPLSGGGGYEQYF. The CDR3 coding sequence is TGTGCCAGCTCACCACCGTTATCGGGGGGAGGGGGCTACGAGCAGTACTTC.

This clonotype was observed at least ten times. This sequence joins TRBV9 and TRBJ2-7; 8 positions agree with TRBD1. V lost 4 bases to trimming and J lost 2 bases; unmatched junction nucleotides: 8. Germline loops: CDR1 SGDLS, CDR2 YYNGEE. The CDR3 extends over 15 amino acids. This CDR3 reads CASSPGTGKTYEQYF. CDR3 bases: TGTGCCAGCAGCCCCGGGACAGGAAAAACCTACGAGCAGTACTTC.

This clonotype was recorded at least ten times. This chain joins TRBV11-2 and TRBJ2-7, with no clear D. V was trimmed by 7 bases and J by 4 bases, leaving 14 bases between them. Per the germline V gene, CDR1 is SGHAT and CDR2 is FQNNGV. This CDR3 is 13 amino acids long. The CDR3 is CASKASSVYEQYF. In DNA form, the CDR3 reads TGTGCCAGCAAAGCCAGTTCAGTTTACGAGCAGTACTTC.

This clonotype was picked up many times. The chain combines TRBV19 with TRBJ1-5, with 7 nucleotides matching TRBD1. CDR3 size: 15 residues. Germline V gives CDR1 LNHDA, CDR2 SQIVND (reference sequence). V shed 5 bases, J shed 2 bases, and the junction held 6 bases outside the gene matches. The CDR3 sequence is CASSWAGQGNQPQHF. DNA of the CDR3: TGTGCCAGTAGTTGGGCTGGACAGGGCAATCAGCCCCAGCATTTT.

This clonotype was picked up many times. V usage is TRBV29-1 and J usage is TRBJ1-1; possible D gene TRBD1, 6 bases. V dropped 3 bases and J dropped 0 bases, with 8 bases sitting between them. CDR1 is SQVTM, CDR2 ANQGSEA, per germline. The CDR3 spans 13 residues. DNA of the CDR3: TGCAGCGTTGAGGACAGAATGAACACTGAAGCTTTCTTT. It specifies CSVEDRMNTEAFF.

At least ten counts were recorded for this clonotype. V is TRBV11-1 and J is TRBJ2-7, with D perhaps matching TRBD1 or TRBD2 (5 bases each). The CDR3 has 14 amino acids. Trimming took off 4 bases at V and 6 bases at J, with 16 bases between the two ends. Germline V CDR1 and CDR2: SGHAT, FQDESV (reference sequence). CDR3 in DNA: TGTGCCAGCAGCTCTAGGGCAACAGGAGGCGAGCAGTACTTC. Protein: CASSSRATGGEQYF.